This TCR beta chain was sequenced in a study of OX40 agonist ivuxolimab in advanced cancers. Profiled with immunoSEQ multiplex PCR; TCRdb holds only in-frame clones, not every one. This sample has 83,000 or so clones, with 90% found just once. CDR3 length equals 15 residues. Trimming cost V 1 base and J 6 bases, with 15 bases left between them. Germline V CDR1 and CDR2: LGHNA, YSLEER. The TCR was taken from an adult with an advanced solid tumor such as melanoma, head and neck, liver or kidney cancer. Sequenced here: CD4+ or CD8+ T cells sorted from blood, sampled in a trial of the OX40 agonist ivuxolimab. The gene calls are TRBV4-3 and TRBJ1-2, with D hard to call. CDR3 amino acids: CASSQAGGRLDGYTF. CDR3 DNA: TGCGCCAGCAGCCAAGCGGGCGGAAGACTGGATGGCTACACCTTC.